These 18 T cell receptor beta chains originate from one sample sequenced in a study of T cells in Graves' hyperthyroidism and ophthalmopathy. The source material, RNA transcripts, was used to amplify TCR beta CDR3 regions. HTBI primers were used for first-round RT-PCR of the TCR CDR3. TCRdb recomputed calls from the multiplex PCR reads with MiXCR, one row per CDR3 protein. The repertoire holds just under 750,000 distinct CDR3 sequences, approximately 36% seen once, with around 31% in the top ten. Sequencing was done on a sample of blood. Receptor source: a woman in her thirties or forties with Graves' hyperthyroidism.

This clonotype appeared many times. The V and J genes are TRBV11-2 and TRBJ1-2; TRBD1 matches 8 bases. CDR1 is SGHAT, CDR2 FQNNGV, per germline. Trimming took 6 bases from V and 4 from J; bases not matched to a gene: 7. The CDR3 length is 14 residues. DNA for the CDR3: TGTGCCAGCAGACCCGGGACAGGTATCTATGGCTACACCTTC. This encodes CASRPGTGIYGYTF.

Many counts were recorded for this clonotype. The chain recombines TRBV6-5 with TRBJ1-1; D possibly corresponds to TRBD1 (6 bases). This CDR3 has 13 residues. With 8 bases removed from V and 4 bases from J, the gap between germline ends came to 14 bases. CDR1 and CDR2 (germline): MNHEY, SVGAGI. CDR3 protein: CASQGTWGTEAFF. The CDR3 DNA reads TGTGCCAGCCAGGGGACTTGGGGCACTGAAGCTTTCTTT.

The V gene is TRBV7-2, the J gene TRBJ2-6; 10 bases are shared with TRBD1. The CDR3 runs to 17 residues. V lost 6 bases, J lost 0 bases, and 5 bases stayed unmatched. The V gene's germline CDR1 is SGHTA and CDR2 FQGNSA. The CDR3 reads CASSRGQGFSGANVLTF. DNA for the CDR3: TGTGCCAGCAGTCGGGGACAGGGGTTCTCTGGGGCCAACGTCCTGACTTTC.

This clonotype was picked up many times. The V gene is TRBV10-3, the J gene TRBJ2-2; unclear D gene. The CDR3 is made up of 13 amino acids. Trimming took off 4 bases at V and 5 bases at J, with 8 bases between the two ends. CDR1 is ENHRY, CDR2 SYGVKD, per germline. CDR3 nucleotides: TGTGCCATCAGTGCTGCCTTTACCGGGGAGCTGTTTTTT. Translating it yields CAISAAFTGELFF.

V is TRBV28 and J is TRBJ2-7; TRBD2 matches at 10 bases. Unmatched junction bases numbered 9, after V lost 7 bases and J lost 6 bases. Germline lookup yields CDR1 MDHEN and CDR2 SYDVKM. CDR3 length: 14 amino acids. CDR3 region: CASKESGRAGEQYF. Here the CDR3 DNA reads TGTGCCAGCAAAGAAAGCGGGAGGGCCGGCGAGCAGTACTTC. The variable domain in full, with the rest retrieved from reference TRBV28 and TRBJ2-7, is DVKVTQSSRYLVKRTGEKVFLECVQDMDHENMFWYRQDPGLGLRLIYFSYDVKMKEKGDIPEGYSVSREKKERFSLILESASTNQTSMYLCASKESGRAGEQYFGPGTRLTVT.

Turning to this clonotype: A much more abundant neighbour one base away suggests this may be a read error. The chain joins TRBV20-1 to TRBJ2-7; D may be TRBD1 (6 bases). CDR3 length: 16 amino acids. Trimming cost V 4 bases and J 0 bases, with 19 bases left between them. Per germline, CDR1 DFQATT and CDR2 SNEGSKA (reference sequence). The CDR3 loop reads CSAMPQKRTDSYEQYF. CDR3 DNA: TGCAGTGCTATGCCCCAGAAACGGACAGACTCCTACGAGCAGTACTTC.

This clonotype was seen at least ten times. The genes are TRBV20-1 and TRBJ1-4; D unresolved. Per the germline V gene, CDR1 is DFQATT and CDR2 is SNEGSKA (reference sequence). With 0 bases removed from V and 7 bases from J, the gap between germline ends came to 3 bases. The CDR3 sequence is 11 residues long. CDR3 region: CSARDREKLFF. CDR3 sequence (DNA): TGCAGTGCTAGAGATCGTGAAAAACTGTTTTTT.

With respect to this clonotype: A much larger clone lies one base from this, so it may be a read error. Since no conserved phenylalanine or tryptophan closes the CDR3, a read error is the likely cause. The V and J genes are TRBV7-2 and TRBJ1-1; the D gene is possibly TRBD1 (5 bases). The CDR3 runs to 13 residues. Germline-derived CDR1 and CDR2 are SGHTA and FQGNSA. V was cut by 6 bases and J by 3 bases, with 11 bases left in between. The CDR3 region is CASRRQQDTEAFL. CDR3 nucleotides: TGTGCCAGCAGGCGTCAACAGGACACTGAAGCTTTCCTT.

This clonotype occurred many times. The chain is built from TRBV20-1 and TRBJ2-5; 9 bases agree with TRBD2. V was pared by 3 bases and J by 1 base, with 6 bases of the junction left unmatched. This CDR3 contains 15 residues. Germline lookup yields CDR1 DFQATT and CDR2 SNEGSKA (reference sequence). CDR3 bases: TGCAGTGCTAGTACCCTAGCGGGGACCCAAGAGACCCAGTACTTC. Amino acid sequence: CSASTLAGTQETQYF.

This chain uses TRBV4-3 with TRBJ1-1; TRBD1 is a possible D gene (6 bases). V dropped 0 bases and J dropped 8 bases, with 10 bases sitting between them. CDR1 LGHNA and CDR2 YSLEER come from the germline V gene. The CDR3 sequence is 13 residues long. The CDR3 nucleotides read TGCGCCAGCAGCCAAGATCGGGGGGCAGAAGCTTTCTTT. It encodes CASSQDRGAEAFF.

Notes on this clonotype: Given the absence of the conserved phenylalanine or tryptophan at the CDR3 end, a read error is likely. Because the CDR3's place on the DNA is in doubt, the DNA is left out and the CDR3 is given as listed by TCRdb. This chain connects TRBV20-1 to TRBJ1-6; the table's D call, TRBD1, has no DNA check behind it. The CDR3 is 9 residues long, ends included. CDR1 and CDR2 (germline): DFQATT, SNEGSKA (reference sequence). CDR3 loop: CSARTSKGG.

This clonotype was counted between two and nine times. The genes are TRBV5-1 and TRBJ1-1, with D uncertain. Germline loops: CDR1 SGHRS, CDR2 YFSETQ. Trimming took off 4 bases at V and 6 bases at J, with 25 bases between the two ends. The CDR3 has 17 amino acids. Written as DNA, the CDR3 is TGCGCCAGCAGCCAAGTCTCGCGCCGAGCCCGTGATTCTGAAGCTTTCTTT. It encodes CASSQVSRRARDSEAFF.

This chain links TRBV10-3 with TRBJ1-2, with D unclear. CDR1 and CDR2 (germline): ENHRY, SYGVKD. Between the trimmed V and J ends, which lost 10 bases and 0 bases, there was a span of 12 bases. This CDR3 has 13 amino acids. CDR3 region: CASGQITNYGYTF. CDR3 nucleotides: TGTGCCAGTGGCCAGATTACTAACTATGGCTACACCTTC.

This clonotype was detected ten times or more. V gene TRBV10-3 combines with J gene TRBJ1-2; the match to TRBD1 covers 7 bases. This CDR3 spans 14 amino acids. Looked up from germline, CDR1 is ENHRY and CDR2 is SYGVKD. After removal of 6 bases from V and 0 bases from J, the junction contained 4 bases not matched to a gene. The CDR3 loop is CAIRGTASNYGYTF. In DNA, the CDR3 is TGTGCCATCAGGGGGACAGCCTCTAACTATGGCTACACCTTC.

CDR3 region: CASSGGRAGGGSNQPQHF. Written as DNA, the CDR3 is TGTGCCAGCAGCGGAGGGCGGGCCGGGGGAGGTAGCAATCAGCCCCAGCATTTT. This chain links TRBV5-6 with TRBJ1-5, with D tentatively TRBD1 (5 bases). CDR3 length equals 18 residues. Germline CDR1 reads SGHDT; CDR2 reads YYEEEE. Trimming took off 4 bases at V and 0 bases at J, with 20 bases between the two ends.

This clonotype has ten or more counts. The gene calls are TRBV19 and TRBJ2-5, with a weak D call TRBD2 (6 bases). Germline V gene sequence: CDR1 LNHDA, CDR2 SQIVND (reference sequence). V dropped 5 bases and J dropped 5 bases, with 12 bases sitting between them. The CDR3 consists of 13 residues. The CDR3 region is CASSPEGRETQYF. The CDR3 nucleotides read TGTGCCAGTAGTCCGGAGGGAAGGGAGACCCAGTACTTC.

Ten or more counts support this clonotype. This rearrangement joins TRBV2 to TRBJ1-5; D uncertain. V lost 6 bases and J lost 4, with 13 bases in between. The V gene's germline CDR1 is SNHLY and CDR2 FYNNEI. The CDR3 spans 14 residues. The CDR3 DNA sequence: TGTGCCAGCAGAGGGCTCATAAGGAATCAGCCCCAGCATTTT. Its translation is CASRGLIRNQPQHF.

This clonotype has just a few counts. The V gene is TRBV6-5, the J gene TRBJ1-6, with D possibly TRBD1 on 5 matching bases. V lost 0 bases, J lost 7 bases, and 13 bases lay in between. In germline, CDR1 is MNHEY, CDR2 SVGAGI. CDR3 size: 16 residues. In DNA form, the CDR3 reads TGTGCCAGCAGTTACTCGCCGGGACTAAAAAATTCACCCCTCCACTTT. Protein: CASSYSPGLKNSPLHF.